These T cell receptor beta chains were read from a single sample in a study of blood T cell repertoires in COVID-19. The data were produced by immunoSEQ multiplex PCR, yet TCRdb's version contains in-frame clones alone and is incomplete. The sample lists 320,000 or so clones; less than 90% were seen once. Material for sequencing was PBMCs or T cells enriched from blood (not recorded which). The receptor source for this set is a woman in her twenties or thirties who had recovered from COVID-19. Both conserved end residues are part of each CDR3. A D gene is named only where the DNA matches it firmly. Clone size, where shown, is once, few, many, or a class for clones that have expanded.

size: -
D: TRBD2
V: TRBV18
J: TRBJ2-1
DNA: TGTGCCAGCTCAACCCGGACTAGCGGGGGACAGGGCCGAACCTACAATGAGCAGTTCTTC
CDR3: CASSTRTSGGQGRTYNEQFF

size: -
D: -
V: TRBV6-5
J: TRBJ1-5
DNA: TGTGCCAGCAGCGACGCGGGGAATCAGCCCCAGCATTTT
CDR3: CASSDAGNQPQHF

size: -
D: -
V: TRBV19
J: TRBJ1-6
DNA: TGTGCCAGTAGTATTGACAGCTCCTATAATTCACCCCTCCACTTT
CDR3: CASSIDSSYNSPLHF

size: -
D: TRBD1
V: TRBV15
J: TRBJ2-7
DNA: TGTGCCACCAGCGCCCGGACAGGGGATCTCCTAGCCGAGCAGTACTTC
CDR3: CATSARTGDLLAEQYF

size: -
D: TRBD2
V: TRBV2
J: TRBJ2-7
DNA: TGTGCCAGCAGTGCAGTAGCGGGGGGGTTCTCCTACGAGCAGTACTTC
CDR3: CASSAVAGGFSYEQYF

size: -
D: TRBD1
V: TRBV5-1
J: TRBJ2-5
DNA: TGCGCCAGCAGCCCACAGGGGGCTGGCAGAGAGACCCAGTACTTC
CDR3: CASSPQGAGRETQYF

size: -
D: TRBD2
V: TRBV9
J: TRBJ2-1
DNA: TGTGCCAGCAGCGGAGAGGGACTAGCATCGAATGAGCAGTTCTTC
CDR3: CASSGEGLASNEQFF

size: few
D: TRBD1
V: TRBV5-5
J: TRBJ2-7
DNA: TGTGCCAGCAGCCTTGGACAGGGCGATCGGCAGTACTTC
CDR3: CASSLGQGDRQYF

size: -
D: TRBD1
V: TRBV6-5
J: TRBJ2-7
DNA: TGTGCCAGCAGTTACAGCGGACAGGCCTATTACGAGCAGTACTTC
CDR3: CASSYSGQAYYEQYF

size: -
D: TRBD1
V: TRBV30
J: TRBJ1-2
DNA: TGTGCCTGGGAAAACCCGGGACAGGGGGAAGGCTACACCTTC
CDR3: CAWENPGQGEGYTF

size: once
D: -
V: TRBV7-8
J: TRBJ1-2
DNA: TGTGCCAGCACGGGGACATTCAAGGGGCCACTAGTTGGCTACACCTTC
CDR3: CASTGTFKGPLVGYTF

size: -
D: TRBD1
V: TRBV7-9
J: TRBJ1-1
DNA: TGTGCCAGCAGCACACGGGACAGGGGAGGGACTGAAGCTTTCTTT
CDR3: CASSTRDRGGTEAFF

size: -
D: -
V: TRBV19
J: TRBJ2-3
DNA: TGTGCCAGTAGTATAGATGTAGAGTATACGCAGTATTTT
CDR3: CASSIDVEYTQYF

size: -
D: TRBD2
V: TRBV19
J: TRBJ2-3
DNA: TGTGCCAGTAGTATCCTTAGCGGGGGGGGCACAGATACGCAGTATTTT
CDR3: CASSILSGGGTDTQYF

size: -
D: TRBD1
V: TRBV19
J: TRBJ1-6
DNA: TGTGCCAGTGGTGCCCAGGGGGTGTATAATTCACCCCTCCACTTT
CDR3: CASGAQGVYNSPLHF

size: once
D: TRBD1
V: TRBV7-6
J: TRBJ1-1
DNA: TGTGCCAGCAGCTTCGGACAGGGGCTGAACACTGAAGCTTTCTTT
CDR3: CASSFGQGLNTEAFF

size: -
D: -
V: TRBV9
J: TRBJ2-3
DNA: TGTGCCAGCAGCGTCCAGGGCACAGATACGCAGTATTTT
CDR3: CASSVQGTDTQYF

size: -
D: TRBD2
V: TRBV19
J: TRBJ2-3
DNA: TGTGCCAGTAAGACAGGACTAGCGGCTAGCACAGATACGCAGTATTTT
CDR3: CASKTGLAASTDTQYF

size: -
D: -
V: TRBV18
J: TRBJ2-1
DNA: TGTGCCAGCTCAAGAGGGAGCTCCTACAATGAGCAGTTCTTC
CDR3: CASSRGSSYNEQFF

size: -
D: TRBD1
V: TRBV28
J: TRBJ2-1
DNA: TGTGCCAGCAGCACCGACAGGGGACCTCCCCCATACAATGAGCAGTTCTTC
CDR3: CASSTDRGPPPYNEQFF

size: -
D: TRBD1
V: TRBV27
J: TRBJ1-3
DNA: TGTGCCAGCAGTACCCTATCCCGGGACAGGGGGCATGGAGGAAACACCATATATTTT
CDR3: CASSTLSRDRGHGGNTIYF

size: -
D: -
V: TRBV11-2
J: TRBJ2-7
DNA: TGTGCCAGCAGCTTAACGGGTAGCCGATTAACCTACGAGCAGTACTTC
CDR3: CASSLTGSRLTYEQYF

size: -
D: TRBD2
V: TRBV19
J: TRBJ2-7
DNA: TGTGCCAGTAGTACCTCCGGGACTACCTACGAGCAGTACTTC
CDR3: CASSTSGTTYEQYF

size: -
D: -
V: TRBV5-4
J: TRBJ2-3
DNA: TGTGCCAGCAGCTTATCGGGGGGCACTGGGGATACGCAGTATTTT
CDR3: CASSLSGGTGDTQYF

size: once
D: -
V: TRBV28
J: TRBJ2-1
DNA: TGTGCCAGCAGTGAAGGTGGGCCGTACAATGAGCAGTTCTTC
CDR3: CASSEGGPYNEQFF

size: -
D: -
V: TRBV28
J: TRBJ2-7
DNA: TGTGCCAGCAGTTTCCCCGGGATCAACTACGAGCAGTACTTC
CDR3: CASSFPGINYEQYF

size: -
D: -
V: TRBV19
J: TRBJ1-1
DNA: TGTGCCAGTAGTATGGGGGCAGGGACCACTGAAGCTTTCTTT
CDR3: CASSMGAGTTEAFF

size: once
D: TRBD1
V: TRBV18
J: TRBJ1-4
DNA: TGTGCCAGCTCACCAATCCAGGGACAGGAAAAACTGTTTTTT
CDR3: CASSPIQGQEKLFF

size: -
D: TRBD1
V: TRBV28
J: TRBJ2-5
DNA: TGTGCCAGCAGTTTCTCCGGGACAGGGGGAGAGACCCAGTACTTC
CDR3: CASSFSGTGGETQYF

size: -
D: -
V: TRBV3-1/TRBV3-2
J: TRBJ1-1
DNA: TGTGCCAGCAGAAACAGGAACACTGAAGCTTTCTTT
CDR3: CASRNRNTEAFF

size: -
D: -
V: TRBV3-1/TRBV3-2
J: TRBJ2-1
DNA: TGTGCCAGCAGTCGGACTCAGAGCTCCTACAATGAGCAGTTCTTC
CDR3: CASSRTQSSYNEQFF

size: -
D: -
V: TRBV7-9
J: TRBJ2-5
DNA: TGTGCCAGCAGCTTGCAGGCCGAGACCCAGTACTTC
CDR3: CASSLQAETQYF

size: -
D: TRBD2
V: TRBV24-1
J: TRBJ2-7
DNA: TGTGCCACCAGTGATCCCACCCGGGGAGGGGACGAGCAGTACTTC
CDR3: CATSDPTRGGDEQYF

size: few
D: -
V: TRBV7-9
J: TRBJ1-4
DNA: TGTGCCAGCAGCTTCGAGGCGGGGACTGGGGAAAAACTGTTTTTT
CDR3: CASSFEAGTGEKLFF

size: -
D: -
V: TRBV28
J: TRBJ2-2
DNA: TGTGCCAGCAGCCAAGCAGGGTTCTACACCGGGGAGCTGTTTTTT
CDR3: CASSQAGFYTGELFF

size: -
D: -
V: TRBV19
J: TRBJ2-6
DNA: TGTGCCAGTAGTTCCGGGAAACGTAGGGCCAACGTCCTGACTTTC
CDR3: CASSSGKRRANVLTF

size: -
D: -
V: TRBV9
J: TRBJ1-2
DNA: TGTGCCAGCAGCGTCAACAGTTTAGCTAACTATGGCTACACCTTC
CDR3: CASSVNSLANYGYTF

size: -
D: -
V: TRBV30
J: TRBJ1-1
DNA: TGTGCCTGGGGACGGGTTAACAATGAAGCTTTCTTT
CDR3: CAWGRVNNEAFF

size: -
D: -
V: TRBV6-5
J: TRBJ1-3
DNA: TGTGCCAGCAGTCCAAGGGGGGGATTTGCAAACACCATATATTTT
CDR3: CASSPRGGFANTIYF

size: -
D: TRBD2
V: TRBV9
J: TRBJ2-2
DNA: TGTGCCAGCAGCGCAACTAGCGGGGGGGCGTCCGGGGAGCTGTTTTTT
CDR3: CASSATSGGASGELFF

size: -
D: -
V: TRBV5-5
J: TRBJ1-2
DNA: TGTGCCAGCAGCGATCAGGGTGACTATGGCTACACCTTC
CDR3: CASSDQGDYGYTF

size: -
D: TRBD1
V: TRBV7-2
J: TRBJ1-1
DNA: TGTGCCAGCAGCCGTCAGGGACAGGGAGTCTCAACTGAAGCTTTCTTT
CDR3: CASSRQGQGVSTEAFF

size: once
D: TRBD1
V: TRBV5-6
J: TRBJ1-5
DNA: TGTGCCAGCAGCTTTAGGGGGCGAGAGCAGCCCCAGCATTTT
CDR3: CASSFRGREQPQHF

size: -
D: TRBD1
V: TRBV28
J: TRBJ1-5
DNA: TGTGCCAGCAGTTTACACAGGGGGCGCGATCAGCCCCAGCATTTT
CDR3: CASSLHRGRDQPQHF

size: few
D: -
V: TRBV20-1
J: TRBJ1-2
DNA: TGCAGTGCTAGTCTTCCGGGAATTGAGGGCTACACCTTC
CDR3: CSASLPGIEGYTF

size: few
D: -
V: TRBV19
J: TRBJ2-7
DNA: TGTGCCAGTAGTATGGCGGGGGCGAAGTACGAGCAGTACTTC
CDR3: CASSMAGAKYEQYF

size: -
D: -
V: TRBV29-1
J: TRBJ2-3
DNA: TGCAGCGTAGAGACTAGCACAGATACGCAGTATTTT
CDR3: CSVETSTDTQYF

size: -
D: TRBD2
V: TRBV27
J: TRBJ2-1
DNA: TGTGCCAGCAGTTTAAAGCGGGGGGCTCAACGCTCCTACAATGAGCAGTTCTTC
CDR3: CASSLKRGAQRSYNEQFF

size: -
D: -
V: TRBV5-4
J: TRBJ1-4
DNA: TGTGCCAGCAGCTCTGCTTCTTCCCCCGGGGGAGTTAATGAAAAACTGTTTTTT
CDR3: CASSSASSPGGVNEKLFF

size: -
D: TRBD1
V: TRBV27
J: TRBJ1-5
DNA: TGTGCCAGCAGTTTAACAGGGGCGGGGGGCCAGCCCCAGCATTTT
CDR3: CASSLTGAGGQPQHF

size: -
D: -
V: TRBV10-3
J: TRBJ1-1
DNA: TGTGCCATCCGTGGACAGTCTGAAGCTTTCTTT
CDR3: CAIRGQSEAFF

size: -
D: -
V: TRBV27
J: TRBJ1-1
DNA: TGTGCCAGCAGTTTGGGCAGAAACACTGAAGCTTTCTTT
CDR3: CASSLGRNTEAFF

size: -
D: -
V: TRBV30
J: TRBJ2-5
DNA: TGTGCCTGGGGATGGACAGTACAAGAGACCCAGTACTTC
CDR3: CAWGWTVQETQYF

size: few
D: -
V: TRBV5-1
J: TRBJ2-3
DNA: TGCGCCAGCAGCGGTCCAGACGGGGATACGCAGTATTTT
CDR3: CASSGPDGDTQYF

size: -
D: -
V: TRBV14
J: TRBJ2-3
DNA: TGTGCCAGCAGCCAAGAGCTAGTAGGGTGGAGGAGGCCAGATACGCAGTATTTT
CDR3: CASSQELVGWRRPDTQYF

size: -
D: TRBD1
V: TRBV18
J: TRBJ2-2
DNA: TGTGCCAGCTCACAACAGGGGGACACCGGGGAGCTGTTTTTT
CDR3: CASSQQGDTGELFF

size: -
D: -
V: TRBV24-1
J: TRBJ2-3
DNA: TGTGCCACCAGCCCCTCGGGAGGCACAGATACGCAGTATTTT
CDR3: CATSPSGGTDTQYF